These 6 T cell receptor beta chains were all obtained from the same sample, sequenced in a study of shared clonotypes between healthy human individuals. Naive CD8 populations comprised CD45RO-negative cells positively selected for CCR7, excluding terminally differentiated effector memory CD45RA+ cells. Repertoires were generated with immunoSEQ multiplex PCR, while TCRdb's copy carries only in-frame clones and drops some. The table has approximately 2,200,000 clones, about 92% seen once; the top ten hold under 2%. The sequenced sample was naive CD8+ T cells from PBMCs. The receptor set was obtained from a man aged 18 to 35 in good health. Some clones in this sample may be carry-over from other donors' samples.

This clone was counted a few times. The chain is built from TRBV9 and TRBJ1-1; perhaps TRBD1 as D (6 bases). The length of the CDR3 is 15 residues. Trimming removed 4 bases at V and 5 bases at J, with 18 bases between. CDR1 is SGDLS and CDR2 is YYNGEE in the germline V gene. This CDR3 is CASSWDGQWATEAFF. DNA for the CDR3: TGTGCCAGCAGCTGGGACGGACAGTGGGCAACTGAAGCTTTCTTT.

The chain uses TRBV19 and TRBJ1-2, with D possibly matching TRBD1 (5 bases). The CDR3 covers 11 residues. Between the trimmed V and J ends, which lost 5 bases and 10 bases, there was a span of 11 bases. Germline-derived CDR1 and CDR2 are LNHDA and SQIVND (reference sequence). The CDR3 nucleotides are TGTGCCAGTAGTCCAGGGACCTCCTACACCTTC. Translating gives CASSPGTSYTF.

This chain links TRBV28 with TRBJ2-1, with D perhaps TRBD2 (5 bases). CDR1 and CDR2 from the germline V gene are MDHEN and SYDVKM. V shed 8 bases and J shed 8 bases, with 19 bases lying between them. The length of the CDR3 is 14 residues. The CDR3 spells CASDAGGSGDEQFF. The CDR3 DNA is TGTGCCAGCGACGCGGGCGGATCAGGCGATGAGCAGTTCTTC. Supplemented by reference TRBV28 and TRBJ2-1, the full variable domain reads DVKVTQSSRYLVKRTGEKVFLECVQDMDHENMFWYRQDPGLGLRLIYFSYDVKMKEKGDIPEGYSVSREKKERFSLILESASTNQTSMYLCASDAGGSGDEQFFGPGTRLTVL.

V and J are TRBV28 and TRBJ1-2; D is unclear. The CDR3 is made up of 17 amino acids. Germline CDR1 MDHEN, CDR2 SYDVKM. V dropped 6 bases and J dropped 7 bases, with 27 bases sitting between them. In nucleotides, the CDR3 is TGTGCCAGCAGCCCCATTATCCGGGAGACCCGAAGATTTGGCTACACCTTC. It encodes CASSPIIRETRRFGYTF.

This rearrangement joins TRBV4-1 to TRBJ1-5; TRBD1 matches at 10 bases. Germline V gene lookup returns CDR1 MGHRA and CDR2 YSYEKL. There are 20 residues in the CDR3. The ends lost 1 base at V and 0 bases at J; junction bases unmatched: 12. CDR3 region: CASSQATPGTGAYSNQPQHF. The CDR3, as DNA: TGCGCCAGCAGCCAAGCCACCCCCGGGACAGGGGCTTATAGCAATCAGCCCCAGCATTTT.

This clone appeared once. The chain links TRBV6-5 to TRBJ2-7, with 12 bases identical to TRBD1. The ends lost 2 bases at V and 7 bases at J; junction bases unmatched: 3. There are 14 residues in the CDR3. Germline values: CDR1 MNHEY, CDR2 SVGAGI. In DNA, the CDR3 is TGTGCCAGCAGTTACGGGACAGGGGGCTGGGAGCAGTACTTC. It is translated as CASSYGTGGWEQYF.